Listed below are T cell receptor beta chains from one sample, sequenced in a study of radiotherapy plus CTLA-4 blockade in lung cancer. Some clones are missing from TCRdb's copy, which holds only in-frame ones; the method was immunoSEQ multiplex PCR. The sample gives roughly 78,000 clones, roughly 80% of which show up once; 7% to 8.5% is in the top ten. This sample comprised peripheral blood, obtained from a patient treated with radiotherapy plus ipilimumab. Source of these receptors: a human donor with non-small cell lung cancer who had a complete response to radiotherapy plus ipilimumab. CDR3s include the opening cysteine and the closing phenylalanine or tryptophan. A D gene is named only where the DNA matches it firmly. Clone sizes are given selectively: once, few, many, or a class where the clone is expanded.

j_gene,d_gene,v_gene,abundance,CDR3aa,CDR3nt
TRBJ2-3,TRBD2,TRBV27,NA,CASSLSGLAGAGSLTDTQYF,TGTGCCAGCAGTTTATCCGGGCTAGCGGGAGCAGGGAGCCTCACAGATACGCAGTATTTT
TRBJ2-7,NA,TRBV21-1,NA,CASSSRGGGYEQYF,TGTGCCAGCAGCTCCCGAGGGGGGGGCTACGAGCAGTACTTC
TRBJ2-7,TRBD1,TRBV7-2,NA,CASSPGTDQQYF,TGTGCCAGCAGCCCAGGGACAGACCAGCAGTACTTC
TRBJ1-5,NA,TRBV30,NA,CAWSPDHLQPQHF,TGTGCCTGGAGTCCGGACCACCTCCAGCCCCAGCATTTT
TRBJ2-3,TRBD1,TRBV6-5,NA,CASSYVQGGTDTQYF,TGTGCCAGCAGTTACGTCCAGGGGGGCACAGATACGCAGTATTTT
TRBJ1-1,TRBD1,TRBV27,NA,CASSFSRRGGQGVTEAFF,TGTGCCAGCAGTTTTTCCCGCAGGGGGGGACAAGGGGTCACTGAAGCTTTCTTT
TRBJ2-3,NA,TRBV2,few,CASSVERGTDTQYF,TGTGCCAGCAGTGTCGAGAGGGGCACAGATACGCAGTATTTT
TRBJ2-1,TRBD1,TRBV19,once,CASSIRDRENNEQFF,TGTGCCAGTAGTATCCGGGACAGGGAAAACAATGAGCAGTTCTTC
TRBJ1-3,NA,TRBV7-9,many,CASSPLRGNTIYF,TGTGCCAGCAGCCCATTGCGCGGAAACACCATATATTTT
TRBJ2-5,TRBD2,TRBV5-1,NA,CASSQTSGQETQYF,TGCGCCAGCAGCCAGACTAGCGGCCAAGAGACCCAGTACTTC
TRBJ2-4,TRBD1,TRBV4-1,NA,CASSQDTTGGFGWTKNIQYF,TGCGCCAGCAGCCAAGACACGACAGGGGGGTTCGGTTGGACCAAAAACATTCAGTACTTC
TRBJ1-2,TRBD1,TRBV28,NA,CASSLEGRGRGLSGYTF,TGTGCCAGCAGTTTGGAAGGTAGAGGCAGGGGGCTGTCGGGCTACACCTTC
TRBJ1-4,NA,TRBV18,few,CASSPAEKPGEKLFF,TGTGCCAGCTCACCCGCGGAAAAACCGGGGGAAAAACTGTTTTTT
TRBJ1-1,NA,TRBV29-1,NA,CSVEVSGGAYTEAFF,TGCAGCGTTGAGGTCTCGGGGGGCGCGTATACTGAAGCTTTCTTT
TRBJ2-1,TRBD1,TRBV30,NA,CAWGARGRNYNEQFF,TGTGCCTGGGGCGCCAGGGGGAGAAACTACAATGAGCAGTTCTTC
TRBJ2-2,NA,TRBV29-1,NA,CSVASRVNTGELFF,TGCAGCGTTGCTAGCAGGGTCAACACCGGGGAGCTGTTTTTT
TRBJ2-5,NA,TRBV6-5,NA,CASSYSRQGSVQYF,TGTGCCAGCAGTTACTCACGGCAGGGCTCAGTCCAGTACTTC
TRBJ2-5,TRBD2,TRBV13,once,CASSPASGVQETQYF,TGTGCCAGCAGCCCTGCTAGCGGGGTACAAGAGACCCAGTACTTC
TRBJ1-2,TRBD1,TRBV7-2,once,CASSLRAGTGFSYGYTF,TGTGCCAGCAGCTTACGGGCCGGGACAGGGTTTTCCTATGGCTACACCTTC
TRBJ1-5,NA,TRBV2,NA,CASSRDNNQPQHF,TGTGCCAGCAGTAGGGACAACAATCAGCCCCAGCATTTT